This T cell receptor beta chain was found in a study of T-cell reconstitution after alpha-beta-depleted transplantation in children. General study points: T-cell counts and diversity at one year following transplant were attributed mainly to newly produced T cells. There were some patients whose high TCRbeta diversity at day 60 came from surviving recipient T cells and thymic progenitors. As was reported, about two months after transplant, alpha-beta T cells came from several hundred expanded graft clones.

Unique molecular identifiers were incorporated into the prepared TCRbeta library. TCRdb analysed the PCR reads with MiXCR anew, one entry per CDR3 protein. The sample holds 450,000 to 600,000 distinct CDR3 sequences, 13% seen once. Germline loops: CDR1 SGDLS, CDR2 YYNGEE. There are 13 residues in the CDR3. V was trimmed by 0 bases and J by 3 bases, leaving 4 bases between them. This clonotype showed up many times. Its target is unknown. Source: PBMCs, mostly from graft donor cells, taken 360 days after TCRalphabeta/CD19-depleted stem cell transplant. The J gene is TRBJ2-1, the V gene TRBV9; D unresolved. This TCR derives from a male patient between 10 and 17 years old who had a stem cell transplant for acute myeloid leukemia, so the T cells may come from the graft donor. CDR3 DNA sequence: TGTGCCAGCAGCGTAGGTTACTACAATGAGCAGTTCTTC. The encoded protein is CASSVGYYNEQFF. The entire variable domain, with the rest obtained from reference TRBV9 and TRBJ2-1, is as follows: DSGVTQTPKHLITATGQRVTLRCSPRSGDLSVYWYQQSLDQGLQFLIQYYNGEERAKGNILERFSAQQFPDLHSELNLSSLELGDSALYFCASSVGYYNEQFFGPGTRLTVL.